The rows below give T cell receptor beta chains drawn from one sample of a study of T cell responses to AZD1222 COVID-19 vaccine. Libraries were prepared by immunoSEQ multiplex PCR; TCRdb keeps only in-frame clonotypes and omits some of them. The sample has about 120,000 clones; 92% are singletons. The sample in question was peripheral blood, obtained on day 0 of AZD1222 vaccination. The receptors stem from an adult in good health. Both conserved end residues are part of each CDR3. A D gene is named only where the DNA matches it firmly. The size field is filled for only some rows; it gives once, few, many or a size class.

J	size	V	D	CDR3	DNA
TRBJ1-2	NA	TRBV20-1	NA	CSATGGDGYTF	TGCAGTGCCACCGGGGGAGACGGCTACACCTTC
TRBJ2-4	NA	TRBV5-6	NA	CASSLETSAKNIQYF	TGTGCCAGCAGCTTGGAAACGTCGGCCAAAAACATTCAGTACTTC
TRBJ2-1	NA	TRBV10-3	TRBD1	CAISESWQGVNNEQFF	TGTGCCATCAGTGAGTCGTGGCAGGGGGTCAACAATGAGCAGTTCTTC
TRBJ2-7	once	TRBV25-1	NA	CASSVSLGGSYEQYF	TGTGCCAGCAGTGTTAGTCTCGGGGGCTCCTACGAGCAGTACTTC
TRBJ1-2	once	TRBV3-1/TRBV3-2	NA	CASNQKGGGGYTF	TGTGCCAGCAACCAAAAGGGGGGTGGTGGCTACACCTTC
TRBJ2-1	NA	TRBV15	NA	CATSRDSDREQFF	TGTGCCACCAGCAGAGATAGCGATAGGGAGCAGTTCTTC
TRBJ1-2	NA	TRBV27	NA	CASAEDGGNYGYTF	TGTGCCAGCGCCGAGGACGGGGGGAACTATGGCTACACCTTC
TRBJ2-7	NA	TRBV12-3/TRBV12-4	NA	CASTVGEYEQYF	TGTGCCAGCACTGTTGGGGAGTACGAGCAGTACTTC
TRBJ1-2	NA	TRBV7-8	NA	CASSFGRGNREGYTF	TGTGCCAGCAGCTTCGGCCGGGGGAACAGGGAAGGCTACACCTTC
TRBJ2-5	NA	TRBV5-4	NA	CASSFDPGTQETQYF	TGTGCCAGCAGCTTCGATCCGGGAACGCAAGAGACCCAGTACTTC
TRBJ1-4	NA	TRBV28	NA	CASSLSQLNEKLFF	TGTGCCAGCAGTTTGTCACAGCTTAATGAAAAACTGTTTTTT
TRBJ2-3	NA	TRBV11-2	TRBD2	CASSQSGGAGTQYF	TGTGCCAGCAGCCAAAGCGGGGGGGCCGGTACGCAGTATTTT
TRBJ2-1	once	TRBV20-1	NA	CSASGAFSSYNEQFF	TGCAGTGCTAGTGGGGCCTTTAGCTCCTACAATGAGCAGTTCTTC
TRBJ1-1	NA	TRBV7-9	NA	CASSPQGSTEAFF	TGTGCCAGCAGCCCTCAGGGGAGCACTGAAGCTTTCTTT
TRBJ2-3	NA	TRBV9	TRBD2	CASSDGTSGGADTQYF	TGTGCCAGCAGCGACGGGACTAGCGGGGGTGCAGATACGCAGTATTTT
TRBJ2-1	NA	TRBV7-2	NA	CASSTPGLNEQFF	TGTGCCAGCAGCACCCCGGGACTCAATGAGCAGTTCTTC
TRBJ2-5	NA	TRBV9	NA	CASSVGAGSQETQYF	TGTGCCAGCAGCGTAGGTGCGGGGAGCCAAGAGACCCAGTACTTC
TRBJ2-7	NA	TRBV11-2	NA	CASSFGDEQYF	TGTGCCAGCAGCTTCGGAGACGAGCAGTACTTC
TRBJ2-2	NA	TRBV5-4	NA	CASSSSITGELFF	TGTGCCAGCAGCTCCTCTATCACCGGGGAGCTGTTTTTT
TRBJ2-2	NA	TRBV7-7	TRBD2	CASSPAGLNTGELFF	TGTGCTAGCAGCCCAGCGGGATTGAACACCGGGGAGCTGTTTTTT
TRBJ2-7	NA	TRBV7-2	NA	CASSLDLYYEQYF	TGTGCCAGCAGCTTGGATCTTTACTACGAGCAGTACTTC
TRBJ1-3	NA	TRBV27	NA	CASTLRPRGNTIYF	TGTGCCAGCACCCTAAGACCCCGCGGAAACACCATATATTTT
TRBJ1-1	NA	TRBV28	NA	CASSLEGDTEAFF	TGTGCCAGCAGTTTAGAAGGAGACACTGAAGCTTTCTTT
TRBJ2-1	NA	TRBV18	TRBD2	CASSPLLLAGPIRYNEQFF	TGTGCCAGCTCACCACTTTTACTAGCGGGCCCGATTCGGTACAATGAGCAGTTCTTC
TRBJ1-5	NA	TRBV19	NA	CASSAGSGQPQHF	TGTGCCAGTTCCGCAGGGTCGGGTCAGCCCCAGCATTTT
TRBJ1-1	NA	TRBV7-2	NA	CASSLSRGASLNTEAFF	TGTGCCAGCAGCCTTTCGAGAGGGGCCTCACTGAACACTGAAGCTTTCTTT
TRBJ1-5	NA	TRBV28	NA	CASSPPNLDQPQHF	TGTGCCAGCAGTCCCCCCAACTTGGATCAGCCCCAGCATTTT
TRBJ1-6	NA	TRBV5-1	TRBD1	CASSWTGGEGYSPLHF	TGCGCCAGCAGCTGGACAGGTGGGGAAGGGTATTCACCCCTCCACTTT
TRBJ2-7	NA	TRBV27	TRBD2	CASSLSVAGALEQYF	TGTGCCAGCAGTTTATCGGTAGCGGGAGCGCTCGAGCAGTACTTC
TRBJ2-5	NA	TRBV7-9	NA	CASSLQGETQYF	TGTGCCAGCAGCTTACAGGGGGAGACCCAGTACTTC
TRBJ2-7	NA	TRBV5-6	NA	CASSLVPSPYEQYF	TGTGCCAGCAGCTTGGTACCATCCCCCTACGAGCAGTACTTC
TRBJ1-2	NA	TRBV29-1	NA	CSVGGYGYTF	TGCAGCGTTGGTGGCTATGGCTACACCTTC
TRBJ1-6	NA	TRBV5-1	NA	CASSLALAIYSPLHF	TGCGCCAGCAGCTTGGCTTTGGCTATCTATTCACCCCTCCACTTT
TRBJ2-7	NA	TRBV2	NA	CASRGVRRVSNEQYF	TGTGCCAGCAGGGGGGTTCGTCGGGTTAGCAACGAGCAGTACTTC
TRBJ2-3	NA	TRBV5-6	TRBD2	CASSSSGGAADTQYF	TGTGCCAGCAGCTCAAGCGGGGGGGCAGCAGATACGCAGTATTTT
TRBJ1-1	NA	TRBV9	NA	CASSVSPSSTEAFF	TGTGCCAGCAGCGTGTCCCCGTCGAGTACTGAAGCTTTCTTT